The T cell receptor beta chain described here comes from a study of blood T cell repertoires in COVID-19. Study-wide context: Acute and convalescent COVID-19 specimens originated in the United States, Italy and Spain.

This CDR3 contains 15 residues. The ends were cut back, 3 bases at V and 0 bases at J, with 10 bases in the middle. Germline values: CDR1 LNHDA, CDR2 SQIVND (reference sequence). The repertoire was sequenced with immunoSEQ multiplex PCR; TCRdb's copy has only in-frame clones and lacks some. In the table there are about 130,000 clones, approximately 80% of which are singletons. The chain joins TRBV19 to TRBJ2-3; D possibly corresponds to TRBD1 (5 bases). The source is a man aged 60 to 69 who had recovered from COVID-19. Sequencing was performed on peripheral blood. The CDR3 loop is CASSIGRQSTDTQYF. CDR3 bases: TGTGCCAGTAGTATCGGCAGACAGAGCACAGATACGCAGTATTTT.